The clone carrying this T cell receptor beta chain has a handful of counts. Antigen specificity is unknown. The CDR3 end is not reached by the read, which stops 3 residues before it; the germline J gene fills it in. This sample is part of a study of T cell clonality in common variable immunodeficiency. CVID subjects were neither ill nor on immunomodulatory or immunosuppressive medication at sampling. This CDR3 comprises 15 residues. Germline CDR1 reads SGHTA; CDR2 reads FQGNSA. V was clipped by 5 bases and J by 0 bases; unmatched bases: 7. Libraries were prepared by immunoSEQ multiplex PCR; TCRdb keeps only in-frame clonotypes and omits some of them. This sample comprises roughly 6,800 clones, none seen once only. Study-level findings and limits: Common variable immunodeficiency TCR beta sequences reportedly had fewer deletions and N-nucleotide insertions.

The specimen was peripheral blood mononuclear cells. The sequence derives from a human donor with common variable immunodeficiency. This chain uses TRBV7-2 with TRBJ2-7; 7 nucleotides align to TRBD1. The sequenced CDR3 bases are TGTGCCAGCAGCGATTTCCGGGACAGCTCCTACGAG. It yields the protein CASSDFRDSSYE. The complete CDR3 sequence is CASSDFRDSSYEQYF.